This entry features one T cell receptor beta chain sequence. Its binding antigen is unknown. No much larger clone exists at a distance of one base, and base qualities are not known. Measured from the cysteine to the phenylalanine, the CDR3 is 15 residues long. The kept DNA is CDR3 alone, 45 bases in frame from the first base. The entry originates in a study of blood T cell repertoires in COVID-19 (TCRdb year 2020). Regarding the complete study: Samples from collaborators originated in the United States, Italy and Spain and spanned both the acute and convalescent phases of COVID-19. The repertoires were released in a freely available public database intended as a resource for research on the immune response to SARS-CoV-2. The samples were drawn from the first 160 participants of the ongoing ImmuneRACE study and from about 1,200 subjects provided by 6 global collaborators. A de-identified subject ID, COVID-19 status, age in years and sex were almost always included in the sample metadata. HLA class I and class II types, where available, came from metadata supplied by the sample provider rather than from assay-based typing. Subjects who had been exposed to COVID-19, were actively infected with it, or had recovered from it provided the deeply sampled blood TCRbeta repertoires that made up the dataset. The material from the prospective study consisted of cDNA or gDNA derived from T cells, B-cell-depleted T cells, or PBMCs. Study-level results and caveats: The amount of clinical and demographic metadata varied by source and participant and was provided uncurated.

The immunoSEQ Assay, a bias-controlled multiplex PCR, was used to amplify TCRbeta CDR3 regions from genomic DNA. Under the source paper's analysis protocol: Nucleated cell counts per sample were estimated from amplification of reference gene primers within the assay. To quantify the absolute abundance of each unique TCRbeta CDR3 rearrangement, sequence reads were collapsed and filtered. Productive Simpson clonality was computed per sample as the square root of Simpson's diversity index over productive rearrangements. The table comes from immuneACCESS by way of TCRdb, which keeps in-frame sequences with V and J called. Part of the clones is missing from these tables; in studies checked, under half for an unresolved V gene and the rest for unknown reasons. V and J calls and clone size follow that table, whereas D and trimming were derived from the DNA. The sample contains roughly 150,000 clones, less than 90% of them found a single time. The top ten clones comprise 2% to 3% of the sample.

Each collaborating institution followed its own protocols to collect whole blood in K2EDTA tubes. For TCRbeta analysis, collaborators shipped samples as frozen whole blood, isolated PBMCs, or DNA extracted from either of those sample types. Sequencing was done on a sample of peripheral blood. The V and J segments used are TRBV21-1 and TRBJ1-5. TRBV21-1 is termed a pseudogene. The receptor was isolated from a woman between 65 and 79 years old with acute or convalescent COVID-19. The nucleotides are TGTGCCAGCAGCAAAGTCACTGGGGGGGCTCAGCCCCAGCATTTT. It is translated as CASSKVTGGAQPQHF.